This T cell receptor (beta chain) was identified during a study of blood T cell repertoires in COVID-19. Only one count was recorded for this clone. The CDR3 has 11 residues. Between the trimmed V and J ends, which lost 3 bases and 8 bases, there was a span of 5 bases. Germline lookup yields CDR1 KGHSH and CDR2 LQKENI. Some clones are missing from TCRdb's copy, which holds only in-frame ones; the method was immunoSEQ multiplex PCR. The sample carries about 26,000 clones, 82% recorded once. The TCR sequence derives from a human donor in a cohort sampled during active COVID-19. The source material was peripheral blood. The V call is TRBV18, the J call TRBJ1-3; no clear D gene. The CDR3 reads CASSPEYTIYF. CDR3 DNA: TGTGCCAGCTCACCGGAGTACACCATATATTTT.